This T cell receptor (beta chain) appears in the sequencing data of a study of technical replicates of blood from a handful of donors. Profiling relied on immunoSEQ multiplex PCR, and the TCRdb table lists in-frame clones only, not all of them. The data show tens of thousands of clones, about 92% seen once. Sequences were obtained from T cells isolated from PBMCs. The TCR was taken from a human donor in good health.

Written as DNA, the CDR3 is TGTGCCAGCAGTAAACCGGGACAGGTTTATGGCTACACCTTC. Protein sequence: CASSKPGQVYGYTF. This chain uses TRBV6-1 with TRBJ1-2; 8 nucleotides agree with TRBD1. CDR3 length: 14 residues. Per germline, CDR1 MNHNS and CDR2 SASEGT. With 5 bases clipped from V and 5 bases from J, the junction kept 7 bases outside the gene matches.